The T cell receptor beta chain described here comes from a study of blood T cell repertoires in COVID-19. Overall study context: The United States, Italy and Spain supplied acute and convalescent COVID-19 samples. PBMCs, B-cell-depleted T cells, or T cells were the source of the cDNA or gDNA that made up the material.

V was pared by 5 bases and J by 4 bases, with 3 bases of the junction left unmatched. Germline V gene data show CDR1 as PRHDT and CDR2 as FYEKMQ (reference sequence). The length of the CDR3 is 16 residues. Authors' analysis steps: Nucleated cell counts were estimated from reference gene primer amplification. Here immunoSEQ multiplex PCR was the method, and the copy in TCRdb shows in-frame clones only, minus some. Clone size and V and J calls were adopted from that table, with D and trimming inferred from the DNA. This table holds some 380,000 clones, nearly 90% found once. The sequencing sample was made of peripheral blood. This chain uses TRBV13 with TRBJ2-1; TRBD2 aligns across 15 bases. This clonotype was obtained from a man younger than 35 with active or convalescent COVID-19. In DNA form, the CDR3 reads TGTGCCAGCAGCGCCGGACTAGCGGGGGGGTACAATGAGCAGTTCTTC. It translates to CASSAGLAGGYNEQFF.